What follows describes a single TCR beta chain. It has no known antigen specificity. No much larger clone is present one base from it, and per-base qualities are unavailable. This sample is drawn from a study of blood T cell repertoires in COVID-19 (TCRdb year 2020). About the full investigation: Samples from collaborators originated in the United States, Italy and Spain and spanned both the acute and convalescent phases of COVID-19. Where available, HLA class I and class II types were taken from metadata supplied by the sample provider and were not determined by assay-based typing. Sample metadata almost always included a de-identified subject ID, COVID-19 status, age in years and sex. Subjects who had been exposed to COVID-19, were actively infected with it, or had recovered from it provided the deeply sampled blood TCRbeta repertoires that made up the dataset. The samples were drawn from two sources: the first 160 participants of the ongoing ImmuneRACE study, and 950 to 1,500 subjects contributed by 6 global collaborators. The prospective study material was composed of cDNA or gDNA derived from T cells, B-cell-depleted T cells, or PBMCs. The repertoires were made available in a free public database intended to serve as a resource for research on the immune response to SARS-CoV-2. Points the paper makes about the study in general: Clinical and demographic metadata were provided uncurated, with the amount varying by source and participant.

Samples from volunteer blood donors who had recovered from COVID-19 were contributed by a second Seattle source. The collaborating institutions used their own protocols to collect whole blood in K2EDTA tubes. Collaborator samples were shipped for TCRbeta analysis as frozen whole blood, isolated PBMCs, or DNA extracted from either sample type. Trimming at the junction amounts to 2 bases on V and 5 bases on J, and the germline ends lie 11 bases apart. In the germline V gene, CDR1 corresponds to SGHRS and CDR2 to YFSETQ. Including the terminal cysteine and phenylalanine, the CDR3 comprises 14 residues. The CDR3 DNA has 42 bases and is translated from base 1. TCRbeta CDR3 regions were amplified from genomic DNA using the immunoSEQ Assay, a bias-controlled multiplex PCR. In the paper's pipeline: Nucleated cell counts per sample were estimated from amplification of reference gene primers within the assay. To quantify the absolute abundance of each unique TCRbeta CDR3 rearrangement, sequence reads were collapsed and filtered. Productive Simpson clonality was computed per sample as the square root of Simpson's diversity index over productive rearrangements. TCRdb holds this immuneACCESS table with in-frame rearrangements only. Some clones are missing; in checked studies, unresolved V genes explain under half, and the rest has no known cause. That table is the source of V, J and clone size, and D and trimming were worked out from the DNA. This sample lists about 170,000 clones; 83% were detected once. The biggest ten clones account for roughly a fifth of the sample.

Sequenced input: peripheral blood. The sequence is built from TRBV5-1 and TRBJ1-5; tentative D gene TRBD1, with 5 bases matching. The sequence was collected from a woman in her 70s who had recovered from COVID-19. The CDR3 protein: CASSFSGLDQPQHF. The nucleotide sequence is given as TGCGCCAGCAGCTTTTCAGGGCTGGATCAGCCCCAGCATTTT.